The clone carrying this TCR beta chain has just one count. Germline V gene lookup returns CDR1 MNHGY and CDR2 SAAAGT. J lost 3 bases, V lost 6 bases, and 11 bases had no gene match. The CDR3 covers 15 residues. The data were obtained in a study of preoperative IRX-2 immunotherapy in early breast cancer. The sample's treatment: preoperative locoregional IRX-2 cytokine immunotherapy. Preoperative locoregional IRX-2 cytokine immunotherapy was tested in the phase Ib source study. The data were produced by immunoSEQ multiplex PCR, yet TCRdb's version contains in-frame clones alone and is incomplete. The sample records 15,000 to 25,000 clones, approximately 80% being singletons.

The chain links TRBV6-8 to TRBJ2-7, with 7 nucleotides matching TRBD1. This clonotype was obtained from a human donor with breast cancer. The sample here was lymph node tissue, taken after IRX-2 immunotherapy. The CDR3 loop reads CASRASSGDSYEQYF. The CDR3 nucleotides are TGTGCCAGCAGGGCCTCATCCGGGGACAGCTACGAGCAGTACTTC.